This TCR beta chain was identified during a study of beta chain features in type 1 diabetes. Study-level information: Sorted cells examined across all samples numbered 107,917,701.

Sorted populations all had greater than 95% purity. This CDR3 has 14 amino acids. CDR1 ENHRY and CDR2 SYGVKD come from the germline V gene. V dropped 5 bases and J dropped 5 bases, with 12 bases sitting between them. cDNA synthesis used the whole RNA isolate, giving expressed TCRB sequences. This table comes from immunoSEQ multiplex PCR, and its TCRdb copy is limited to in-frame clones, with some not included. The sample shows 500,000 to 800,000 clones, roughly an eighth of them seen only once. Overall study findings and caveats: Diminished insertions and augmented deletions at VDJ junctions characterized type 1 diabetes patients. Shorter TCRB CDR3s, moderately but significantly so, were found in Type 1 diabetes patients in all four CD4+ subsets.

As concerns this clone: Its antigen is still unknown.

The chain links TRBV10-3 to TRBJ2-2; the D is unclear. The sequence was obtained from a man under 40 with type 1 diabetes. The sequenced material came from naive CD4+ T cells from blood. The CDR3 DNA reads TGTGCCATCAGTTCGGGCCCTGAAACCGGGGAGCTGTTTTTT. It is translated as CAISSGPETGELFF.